The 16 T cell receptor beta chains below come from one sample, sequenced in a study of T cells after yellow fever vaccination. TCRdb re-analysed the 5' RACE reads in MiXCR, keeping a single row per CDR3 protein. The sample holds around 230,000 distinct CDR3 sequences; roughly 6.3% are singletons and the top ten take 1% to 1.2%. The starting material was CD4+ T cells sorted from PBMCs, obtained on the day of the yellow fever booster vaccination. These receptors were obtained from a young man who received the YFV17D yellow fever vaccine.

This clonotype has only a few counts. The CDR3 here is CASSLVRDRAVDTQYF. The CDR3 nucleotides are TGCGCCAGCAGCTTGGTACGGGACAGGGCGGTAGATACGCAGTATTTT. The chain has TRBV5-1 and TRBJ2-3, with TRBD1 identical over 9 bases. V dropped 0 bases and J dropped 5; count of bases not matched to a gene: 7. This CDR3 is built from 16 residues. Germline CDR1 SGHRS, CDR2 YFSETQ.

Only a few counts were recorded for this clonotype. The chain couples TRBV6-1 to TRBJ2-1, with 7 positions matching TRBD2. Germline V gene sequence: CDR1 MNHNS, CDR2 SASEGT. This CDR3 region has 13 residues. V gave up 4 bases and J gave up 10 bases; unmatched junction bases: 7. The CDR3 region is CASSAGGSIEQFF. The CDR3 nucleotides read TGTGCCAGCAGTGCAGGCGGGAGTATAGAGCAGTTCTTC.

This clonotype was seen repeatedly, ten times or more. V is TRBV7-2 and J is TRBJ2-1; 10 positions agree with TRBD1. The germline CDR1 and CDR2 sequences are SGHTA and FQGNSA. The trim removed 5 bases at V and 9 bases at J, leaving 13 bases unmatched. This CDR3 is 16 amino acids long. The CDR3 nucleotides are TGTGCCAGCAGCCAAAGACCGCCGGGACAGGGGTTTGAGCAGTTCTTC. This translates into CASSQRPPGQGFEQFF.

This clonotype showed up many times. J is TRBJ2-3 and V is TRBV20-1, with TRBD2 matching over 12 bases. V gave up 5 bases and J gave up 6 bases; unmatched junction bases: 12. The CDR3 totals 16 residues. From germline, CDR1 is DFQATT and CDR2 SNEGSKA (reference sequence). CDR3 protein: CSALPTRLAGVDTQYF. Written as DNA, the CDR3 is TGCAGTGCTCTTCCTACAAGACTAGCGGGAGTCGATACGCAGTATTTT.

J is TRBJ2-2 and V is TRBV11-1; 9 positions agree with TRBD2. The germline gives CDR1 SGHAT, CDR2 FQDESV (reference sequence). This CDR3 spans 19 amino acids. The V segment lost 3 bases and the J segment 7 bases; nucleotides outside the gene matches: 18. CDR3 region: CASSFSRRLAERAVGELFF. CDR3 coding DNA: TGTGCCAGCAGCTTTTCAAGAAGACTAGCGGAGCGGGCGGTCGGGGAGCTGTTTTTT.

CDR3 sequence: CSVLSNWEEAFF. DNA of the CDR3: TGCAGCGTTTTGTCAAATTGGGAAGAAGCTTTCTTT. This chain uses TRBV29-1 with TRBJ1-1, with D uncertain. The germline gives CDR1 SQVTM, CDR2 ANQGSEA. V dropped 5 bases and J dropped 8 bases, with 15 bases sitting between them. This CDR3 contains 12 residues.

This clonotype was found a few times. The J gene is TRBJ2-7, the V gene TRBV28; TRBD2 might be the D (7 bases). The CDR3 spans 12 residues. Germline-derived CDR1 and CDR2 are MDHEN and SYDVKM. Trimming left V 8 bases short and J 7 bases short, with 15 bases between. CDR3 sequence reads: CASRGRGREQYF. DNA of the CDR3: TGTGCCAGCCGGGGGCGGGGGCGAGAGCAGTACTTC.

This clonotype has just a few counts. This rearrangement joins TRBV20-1 to TRBJ2-1; TRBD2 matches at 9 bases. Germline CDR1 reads DFQATT; CDR2 reads SNEGSKA (reference sequence). V lost 6 bases to trimming and J lost 0 bases; unmatched junction nucleotides: 12. This CDR3 has 17 residues. CDR3: CSARLAGPSSSYNEQFF. CDR3 sequence (DNA): TGCAGTGCCAGGCTAGCGGGGCCCTCCAGCTCCTACAATGAGCAGTTCTTC.

The CDR3 here is CSASAAGTFIQYF. CDR3 bases: TGCAGTGCTAGTGCGGCAGGGACCTTCATTCAGTACTTC. This rearrangement joins TRBV20-1 to TRBJ2-4; the D call may be TRBD1 or TRBD2 (5 bases each). The germline V gene encodes CDR1 DFQATT and CDR2 SNEGSKA (reference sequence). This CDR3 is 13 amino acids long. V was pared by 3 bases and J by 9 bases, with 15 bases between.

This clonotype was observed a handful of times. The chain is built from TRBV7-6 and TRBJ2-7, with a possible D match to TRBD2 (6 bases). V lost 2 bases and J lost 6, with 8 bases in between. Per the germline V gene, CDR1 is SGHVS and CDR2 is FNYEAQ. The CDR3 has 12 residues. This CDR3 is CASSLIGSEQYF. Here the CDR3 DNA reads TGTGCCAGCAGCTTAATCGGGAGCGAGCAGTACTTC.

The gene calls are TRBV27 and TRBJ2-3; D is perhaps TRBD2 (6 bases). Trimming removed 2 bases from V and 2 bases from J, with 8 bases in between. The CDR3 consists of 14 residues. Germline CDR1 reads MNHEY; CDR2 reads SMNVEV (reference sequence). CDR3 in DNA: TGTGCCAGCAGTTTACGGGAGTCCACAGATACGCAGTATTTT. The encoded protein is CASSLRESTDTQYF.

With regard to this clonotype: A junction end diverges from the germline sequence, so it may reflect a read error. The CDR3 DNA is TGCGTCAGCAGCAGCGGGACTAGCGGGAGCACAGATACGCAGTATTTT. This sequence encodes CVSSSGTSGSTDTQYF. J is TRBJ2-3 and V is TRBV5-1, with 12 bases aligning to TRBD2. This CDR3 is built from 16 residues. Germline loops: CDR1 SGHRS, CDR2 YFSETQ. Drawing the rest from reference TRBV5-1 and TRBJ2-3, the complete variable domain is KAGVTQTPRYLIKTRGQQVTLSCSPISGHRSVSWYQQTPGQGLQFLFEYFSETQRNKGNFPGRFSGRQFSNSRSEMNVSTLELGDSALYLCVSSSGTSGSTDTQYFGPGTRLTVL.

This clonotype was detected only a few times. The J gene is TRBJ2-1, the V gene TRBV3-1; D not certain. This CDR3 contains 12 residues. Germline assignment: CDR1 LGHDT and CDR2 YNNKEL (reference sequence). V was pared by 2 bases and J by 9 bases, with 8 bases between. The CDR3 region has the DNA TGTGCCAGCAGCCAAAATCGGGCTGAGCAGTTCTTC. This translates into CASSQNRAEQFF.

This clonotype was seen many times. This chain connects TRBV3-1 to TRBJ2-7, with 10 nucleotides matching TRBD2. This CDR3 has 16 amino acids. Germline trimming cut 3 bases from V and 7 bases from J; bases unmatched to any gene: 12. Per germline, CDR1 LGHDT and CDR2 YNNKEL (reference sequence). The CDR3 loop reads CASSHGLAGGVLEQYF. CDR3 DNA: TGTGCCAGCAGCCATGGTTTAGCGGGAGGCGTTCTAGAGCAGTACTTC.

The V and J genes are TRBV10-3 and TRBJ2-5; TRBD2 agrees at 10 bases. This CDR3 has 14 residues. Germline V gene data show CDR1 as ENHRY and CDR2 as SYGVKD. With 4 bases clipped from V and 5 bases from J, the junction kept 4 bases outside the gene matches. The CDR3 spells CAISASGRSETQYF. DNA for the CDR3: TGTGCCATCAGTGCTAGCGGGAGATCGGAGACCCAGTACTTC.

This clonotype was counted ten times or more. The chain joins TRBV20-1 to TRBJ2-1, with 14 positions matching TRBD2. The CDR3 length is 16 residues. CDR1 and CDR2 from the germline V gene are DFQATT and SNEGSKA (reference sequence). V trimming: 3 bases; J trimming: 13 bases; junction bases outside the gene matches: 14. CDR3 region: CSASRLGGLAGVDQFF. The CDR3 DNA follows: TGCAGTGCTAGCCGGTTGGGGGGACTAGCGGGAGTTGATCAGTTCTTC.